The following is a TCR beta chain sequence with its context. Here immunoSEQ multiplex PCR was the method, and the copy in TCRdb shows in-frame clones only, minus some. The table lists 150,000 or so clones, roughly 88% of them singletons. The sample originates from a study of blood T cell repertoires in COVID-19. About the study: Some COVID-19 samples were acute and others convalescent; all came from the United States, Italy and Spain.

Trimming stripped 1 base from V and 1 base from J, with 11 bases between. The CDR3 sequence is 15 residues long. The V gene's germline CDR1 is SGHVS and CDR2 FQNEAQ. The chain uses TRBV7-8 and TRBJ2-7; the D gene is possibly TRBD2 (7 bases). The sample comprised peripheral blood. This TCR was sampled from a man aged 55-75 years who had recovered from COVID-19. The CDR3 bases are TGTGCCAGCAGCTTAGAGGGGGGGCTGTCCTACGAGCAGTACTTC. Protein: CASSLEGGLSYEQYF.